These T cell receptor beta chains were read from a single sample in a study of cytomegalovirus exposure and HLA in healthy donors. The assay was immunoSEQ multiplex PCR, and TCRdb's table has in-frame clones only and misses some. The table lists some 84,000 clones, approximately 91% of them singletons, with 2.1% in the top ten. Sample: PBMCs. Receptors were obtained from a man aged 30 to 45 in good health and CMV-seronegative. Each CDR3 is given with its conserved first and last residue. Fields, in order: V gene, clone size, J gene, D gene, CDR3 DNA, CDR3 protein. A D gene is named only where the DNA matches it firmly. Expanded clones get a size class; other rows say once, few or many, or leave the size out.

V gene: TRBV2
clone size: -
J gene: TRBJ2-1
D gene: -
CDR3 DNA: TGTGCCAGCATTTCCACAGGGACCTATGAGCAGTTCTTC
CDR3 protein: CASISTGTYEQFF

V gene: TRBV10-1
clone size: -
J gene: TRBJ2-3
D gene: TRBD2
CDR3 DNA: TGCGCCAGCATAGTCTCTTGGGGGGTTGGGACTAGCGGCACAGATACGCAGTATTTT
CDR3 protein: CASIVSWGVGTSGTDTQYF

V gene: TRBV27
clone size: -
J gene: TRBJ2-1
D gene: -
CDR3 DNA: TGTGCCAGCAGTCGGACACAGTACAATGAGCAGTTCTTC
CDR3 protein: CASSRTQYNEQFF

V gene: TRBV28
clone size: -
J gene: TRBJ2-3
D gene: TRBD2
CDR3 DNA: TGTGCCAGCAGTTTACGGGGGGGAACAGATACGCAGTATTTT
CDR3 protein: CASSLRGGTDTQYF

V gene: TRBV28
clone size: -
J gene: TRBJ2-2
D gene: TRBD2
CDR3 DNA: TGTGCCAGCAGTTTGGGACGAGCGGGAAACACCGGGGAGCTGTTTTTT
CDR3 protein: CASSLGRAGNTGELFF

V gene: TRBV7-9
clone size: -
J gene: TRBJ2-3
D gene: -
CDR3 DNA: TGTGCCAGCAGCTTTTTAACAGATACGCAGTATTTT
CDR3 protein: CASSFLTDTQYF

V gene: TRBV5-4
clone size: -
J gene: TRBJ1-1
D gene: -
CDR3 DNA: TGTGCCAGCATCCCACGCGGGGGGGGCTACAACACTGAAGCTTTCTTT
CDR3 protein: CASIPRGGGYNTEAFF

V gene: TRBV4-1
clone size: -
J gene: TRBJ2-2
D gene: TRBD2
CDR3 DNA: TGCGCCAGCAGCCCGGGACTAGCGGGAACCGGGGAGCTGTTTTTT
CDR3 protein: CASSPGLAGTGELFF

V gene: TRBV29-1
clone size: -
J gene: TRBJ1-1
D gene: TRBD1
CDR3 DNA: TGCAGCGCGGAGGGGGCTATGAACACTGAAGCTTTCTTT
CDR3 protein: CSAEGAMNTEAFF

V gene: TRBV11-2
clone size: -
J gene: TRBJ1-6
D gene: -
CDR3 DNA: TGTGCCAGCAGCCCCCGGATCTCCGAGGCAAATAATTCACCCCTCCACTTT
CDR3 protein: CASSPRISEANNSPLHF

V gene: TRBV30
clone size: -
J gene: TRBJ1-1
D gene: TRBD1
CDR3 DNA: TGTGCCTGGAGTGCACAACAGGGGACTGAAGCTTTCTTT
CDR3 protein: CAWSAQQGTEAFF

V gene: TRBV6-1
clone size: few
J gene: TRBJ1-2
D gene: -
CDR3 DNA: TGTGCCAGCAGTGAACGTCGGGGGATCGTCTTC
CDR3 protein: CASSERRGIVF

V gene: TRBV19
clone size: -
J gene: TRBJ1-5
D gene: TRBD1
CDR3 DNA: TGTGCCAGTAGTATAGGGAGGGGGCAGAGGGGTCAGCCCCAGCATTTT
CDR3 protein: CASSIGRGQRGQPQHF

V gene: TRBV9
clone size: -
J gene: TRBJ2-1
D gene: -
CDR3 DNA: TGTGCCAGCAGCTCAACGGCGGGGAGCTACAATGAGCAGTTCTTC
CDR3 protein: CASSSTAGSYNEQFF

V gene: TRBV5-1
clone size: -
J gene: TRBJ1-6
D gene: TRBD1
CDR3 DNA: TGCGCCAGCAGCTTGGGGGGTGGGACAGCTAATTCACCCCTCCACTTT
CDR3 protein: CASSLGGGTANSPLHF

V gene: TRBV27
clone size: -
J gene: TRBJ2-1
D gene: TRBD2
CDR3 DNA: TGTGCCAGCAGTATTAGCGGGAGCGTATTATCGACTGAGCAGTTCTTC
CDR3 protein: CASSISGSVLSTEQFF

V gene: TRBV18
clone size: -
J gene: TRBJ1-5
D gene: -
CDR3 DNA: TGTGCCAGCTCACTACAGGGCCCGGGAAGCAATCAGCCCCAGCATTTT
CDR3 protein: CASSLQGPGSNQPQHF

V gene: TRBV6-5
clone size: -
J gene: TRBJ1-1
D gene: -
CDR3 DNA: TGTGCCAGCAGTTACTCGAGAAGGGCGGGGACTGAAGCTTTCTTT
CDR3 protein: CASSYSRRAGTEAFF

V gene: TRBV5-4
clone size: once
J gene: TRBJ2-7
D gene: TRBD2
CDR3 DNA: TGTGCCAGCAGCGGGGGACTAGGAGAGTACGAGCAGTACTTC
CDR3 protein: CASSGGLGEYEQYF

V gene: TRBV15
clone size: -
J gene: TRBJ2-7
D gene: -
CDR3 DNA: TGTGCCACCAGCGGGGGCGGGCAGCCCTACCTCTCCGAGCAGTACTTC
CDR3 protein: CATSGGGQPYLSEQYF

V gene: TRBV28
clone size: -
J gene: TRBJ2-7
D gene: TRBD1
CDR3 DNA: TGTGCCAGCAGGCCGGGACAGGGGCATGGGGCCAACGAGCAGTACTTC
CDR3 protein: CASRPGQGHGANEQYF

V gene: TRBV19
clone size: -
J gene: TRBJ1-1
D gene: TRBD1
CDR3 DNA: TGTGCCAGCATTAGACAGGGCGGCACTGAAGCTTTCTTT
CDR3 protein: CASIRQGGTEAFF

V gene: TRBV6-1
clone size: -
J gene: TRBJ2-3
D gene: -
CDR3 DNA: TGTGCCAGCAGTGCCGGGTCAGATACGCAGTATTTT
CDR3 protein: CASSAGSDTQYF

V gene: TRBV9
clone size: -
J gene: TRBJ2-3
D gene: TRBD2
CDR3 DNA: TGTGCCAGCAGCAAAAGCGGGAGGGGGGCAGATACGCAGTATTTT
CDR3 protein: CASSKSGRGADTQYF

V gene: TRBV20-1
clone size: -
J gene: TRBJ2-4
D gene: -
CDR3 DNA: TGCAGTGCGGGGGGACCAAGTCGGGATCACTTC
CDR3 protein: CSAGGPSRDHF

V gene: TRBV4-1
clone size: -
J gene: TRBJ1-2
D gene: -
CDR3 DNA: TGCGCCAGCAGCCAATCTCCGGGAAGCACTTTCTACACCTTC
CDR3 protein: CASSQSPGSTFYTF

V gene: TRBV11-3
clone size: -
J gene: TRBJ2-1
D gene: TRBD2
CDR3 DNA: TGTGCCAGCAGCCTCGGGGGAGGGGTCTACAATGAGCAGTTCTTC
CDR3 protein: CASSLGGGVYNEQFF

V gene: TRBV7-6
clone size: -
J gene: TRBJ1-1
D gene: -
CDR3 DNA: TGTGCCAGCAGCCCGGAGCCCTTCACTGAAGCTTTCTTT
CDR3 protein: CASSPEPFTEAFF

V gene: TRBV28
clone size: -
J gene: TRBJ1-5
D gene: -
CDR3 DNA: TGTGCCACCCAGACCGAAGGGGGAAATCAGCCCCAGCATTTT
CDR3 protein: CATQTEGGNQPQHF

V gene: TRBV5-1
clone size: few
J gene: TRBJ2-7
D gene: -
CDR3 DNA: TGCGCCAGCAGCGGCGGGACCTCCTACGAGCAGTACTTC
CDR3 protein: CASSGGTSYEQYF

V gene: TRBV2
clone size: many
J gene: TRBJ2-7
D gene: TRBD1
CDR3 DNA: TGTGCCAGCAGTAATCCGGGACAGGGCTACGAGCAGTACTTC
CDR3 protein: CASSNPGQGYEQYF

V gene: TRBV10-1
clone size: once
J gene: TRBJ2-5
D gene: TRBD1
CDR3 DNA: TGCGCCAGCAGTGAGACAGGACAGGGGATGGGGGAGACCCAGTACTTC
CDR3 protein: CASSETGQGMGETQYF

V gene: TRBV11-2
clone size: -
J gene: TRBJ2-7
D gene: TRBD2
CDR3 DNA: TGTGCCAGCAGCTTAGATCGGAGCGGGAGGGTATGGTACGAGCAGTACTTC
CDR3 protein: CASSLDRSGRVWYEQYF